This T cell receptor (beta chain) came from a study of CD8 T cells in Susac syndrome. Negative isolation yielded the CD8+ and CD4+ T cells, while FACS enriched the TEMRA cells. Trimming stripped 1 base from V and 11 bases from J, with 14 bases between. Germline V gene lookup returns CDR1 SEHNR and CDR2 FQNEAQ (reference sequence). CDR3 size: 13 residues. With random hexamers, 0.5 to 1 ug RNA was reverse transcribed. TCRdb re-analysed the immunoSEQ multiplex PCR reads in MiXCR, keeping a single row per CDR3 protein. Found here are around 160,000 distinct CDR3 sequences, 94% of them singletons; the top ten hold 0.085% to 0.095%.

The source is a human donor with multiple sclerosis. The rearrangement joins TRBV7-9 to TRBJ1-1; D is unresolved. The sequenced material came from CD4+ T cells from PBMCs. The CDR3 sequence: CASSLGRATEAFF. The DNA of the CDR3 is TGTGCCAGCAGCTTAGGGCGGGCTACGGAGGCTTTCTTT.